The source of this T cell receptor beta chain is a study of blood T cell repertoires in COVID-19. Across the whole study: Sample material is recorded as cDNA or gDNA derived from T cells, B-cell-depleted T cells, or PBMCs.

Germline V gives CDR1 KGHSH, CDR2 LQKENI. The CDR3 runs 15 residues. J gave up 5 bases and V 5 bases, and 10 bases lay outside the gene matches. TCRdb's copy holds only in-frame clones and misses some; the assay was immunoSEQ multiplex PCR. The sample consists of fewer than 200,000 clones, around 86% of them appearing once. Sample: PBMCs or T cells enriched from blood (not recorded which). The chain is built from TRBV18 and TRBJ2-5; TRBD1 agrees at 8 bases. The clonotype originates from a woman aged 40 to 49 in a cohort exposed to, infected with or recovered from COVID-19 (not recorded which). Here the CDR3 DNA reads TGTGCCAGCTCAACGCGGGACAGGCTTGGGGAGACCCAGTACTTC. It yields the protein CASSTRDRLGETQYF.